This entry lists 3 T cell receptor beta chains sequenced from one sample in a study of cytomegalovirus exposure and HLA in healthy donors. This PCR relied on a set of 60 Vbeta primers and 13 Jbeta primers. Sequenced by immunoSEQ multiplex PCR; TCRdb stores in-frame clones only, minus some. The table records some 98,000 clones, more than 65% of them present only once. What was sequenced was PBMCs. These receptors all stem from a human donor in good health.

This rearrangement joins TRBV5-1 to TRBJ2-5; TRBD2 might be the D (6 bases). The V end was cut by 4 bases, the J end by 10 bases, with 17 bases between. Germline V gene lookup returns CDR1 SGHRS and CDR2 YFSETQ. The length of the CDR3 is 13 residues. The CDR3 DNA follows: TGCGCCAGCAGCCCGGAGGGGACCTCGGTCCAGTACTTC. Its protein product is CASSPEGTSVQYF.

This sequence joins TRBV10-3 and TRBJ1-2, with 8 bases aligning to TRBD1. This CDR3 contains 16 residues. The V gene's germline CDR1 is ENHRY and CDR2 SYGVKD. With V trimmed by 0 bases and J by 2 bases, 5 bases remained unmatched. CDR3 protein: CAISESRAGGNYGYTF. CDR3 coding DNA: TGTGCCATCAGTGAGTCGAGGGCAGGGGGCAACTATGGCTACACCTTC.

The chain uses TRBV7-6 and TRBJ1-2; possible D gene TRBD1, 6 bases. The V end was cut by 4 bases, the J end by 8 bases, with 11 bases between. This CDR3 region has 12 residues. The germline gives CDR1 SGHVS, CDR2 FNYEAQ. The CDR3 DNA reads as TGTGCCAGCAGCTCAGGGGTAGACGGCTACACCTTC. Protein product: CASSSGVDGYTF.